This T cell receptor beta chain is drawn from a study of identical twins. Only a few counts were recorded for this clonotype. What it binds is unknown. Study-level results: Abundant beta clonotypes from cord blood had fewer insertions, unlike memory repertoires, which showed none. It was out-of-frame TCR alpha sharing in monozygotic twins that models underestimated.

MiXCR, run by TCRdb on the 5' RACE reads, gives a single entry per CDR3 protein. The sample lists 690,000 or so distinct CDR3 sequences, 8.6% occurring once. The junction had 5 bases not matched to a gene; V was cut back by 4 bases and J by 5 bases. This CDR3 region has 14 residues. Germline V lookup: CDR1 SNHLY, CDR2 FYNNEI. These data were also filed under a second study, of yellow fever vaccine responses in identical twins.

What was sequenced was PBMCs. This sequence originates from a woman under 30 in good health. This chain connects TRBV2 to TRBJ2-7; 10 nucleotides line up with TRBD2. The DNA for the CDR3 is TGTGCCAGCAGTGTGTCTAGCGGGAGTAACGAGCAGTACTTC. Its protein product is CASSVSSGSNEQYF.